The clone carrying this T cell receptor (beta chain) was picked up a small number of times. This record comes from a study of T cell responses to AZD1222 COVID-19 vaccine. Data came from immunoSEQ multiplex PCR; TCRdb stores just in-frame clones and leaves some out. The sample yields some 86,000 clones, over 75% seen once. Germline assignment: CDR1 MNHEY and CDR2 SMNVEV (reference sequence). The CDR3 contains 13 residues. The trim removed 6 bases at V and 7 bases at J, leaving 6 bases unmatched. Specimen: peripheral blood, collected 28 days after the second AZD1222 dose. The receptor comes from an adult who received the AZD1222 COVID-19 vaccine. The chain combines TRBV27 with TRBJ1-1; TRBD1 aligns across 9 bases. CDR3 loop: CASRRTGEIEAFF. The CDR3 coding sequence is TGTGCCAGCAGAAGGACAGGGGAAATTGAAGCTTTCTTT.